Sequencing of this T cell receptor beta chain was carried out in a study of T cells after yellow fever vaccination. In this sample, this clonotype turned up a few times. Its antigen is as yet unknown. Via MiXCR, TCRdb re-called the 5' RACE reads, giving one row per CDR3 protein. Of about 340,000 distinct CDR3 sequences detected, roughly an eighth appear once; the ten largest clones hold more than 3%. V dropped 2 bases and J dropped 5 bases, with 7 bases sitting between them. This CDR3 has 13 residues. Per germline, CDR1 SGHRS and CDR2 YFSETQ. Study-wide findings and caveats: Reappearance after the booster was seen for most primary-vaccination clones, at 96% CD4 and roughly 90% CD8.

The TCR comes from a man in his late teens or twenties who received the YFV17D yellow fever vaccine. This chain uses TRBV5-1 with TRBJ2-2; unclear D gene. This specimen was CD4+ T cells sorted from PBMCs, taken 15 days after the yellow fever booster vaccination. CDR3 in DNA: TGCGCCAGCAGCTTCCCAGCGACCGGGGAGCTGTTTTTT. As protein: CASSFPATGELFF.